This T cell receptor (beta chain) stems from a study of control samples from healthy donors and cancer patients. Trimming left V 5 bases short and J 7 bases short, with 9 bases between. The CDR3 loop spans 13 amino acids. Method: immunoSEQ multiplex PCR; TCRdb's copy keeps in-frame clones and lacks some. The data show over 150,000 clones, about 94% seen once. The sequence was collected from a man aged 40-49 years in good health. The sequenced material came from blood. The chain recombines TRBV12-3 or TRBV12-4 with TRBJ1-6; TRBD1 is a possible D gene (6 bases). CDR3 protein: CASSGGRNSPLHF. The CDR3 DNA follows: TGTGCCAGCAGTGGGGGCCGGAATTCACCCCTCCACTTT.